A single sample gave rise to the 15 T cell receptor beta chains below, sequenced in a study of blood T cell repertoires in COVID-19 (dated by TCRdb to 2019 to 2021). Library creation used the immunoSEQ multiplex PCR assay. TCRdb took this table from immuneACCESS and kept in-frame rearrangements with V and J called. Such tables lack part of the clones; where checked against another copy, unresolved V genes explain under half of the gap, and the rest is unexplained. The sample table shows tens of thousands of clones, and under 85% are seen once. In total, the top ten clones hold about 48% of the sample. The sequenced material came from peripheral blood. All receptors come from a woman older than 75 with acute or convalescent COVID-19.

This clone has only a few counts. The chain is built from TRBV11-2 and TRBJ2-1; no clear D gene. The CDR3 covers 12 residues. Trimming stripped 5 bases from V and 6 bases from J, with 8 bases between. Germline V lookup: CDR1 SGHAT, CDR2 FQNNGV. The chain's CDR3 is CASSRSGNEQFF. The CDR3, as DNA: TGTGCCAGCAGCCGCTCCGGCAATGAGCAGTTCTTC. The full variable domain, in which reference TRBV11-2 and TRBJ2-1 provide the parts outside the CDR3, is EAGVAQSPRYKIIEKRQSVAFWCNPISGHATLYWYQQILGQGPKLLIQFQNNGVVDDSQLPKDRFSAERLKGVDSTLKIQPAKLEDSAVYLCASSRSGNEQFFGPGTRLTVL.

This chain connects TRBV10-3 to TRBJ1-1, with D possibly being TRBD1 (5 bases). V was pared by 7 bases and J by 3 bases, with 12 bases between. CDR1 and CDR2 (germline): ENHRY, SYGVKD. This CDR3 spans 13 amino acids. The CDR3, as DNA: TGTGCCATCACCCAGGGCTCCGACACTGAAGCTTTCTTT. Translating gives CAITQGSDTEAFF.

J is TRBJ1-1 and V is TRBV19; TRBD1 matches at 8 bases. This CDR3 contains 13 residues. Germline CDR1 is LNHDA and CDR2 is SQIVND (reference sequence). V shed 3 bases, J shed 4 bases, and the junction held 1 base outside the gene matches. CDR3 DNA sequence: TGTGCCAGTAGTATCGACAGGGGCACTGAAGCTTTCTTT. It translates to CASSIDRGTEAFF.

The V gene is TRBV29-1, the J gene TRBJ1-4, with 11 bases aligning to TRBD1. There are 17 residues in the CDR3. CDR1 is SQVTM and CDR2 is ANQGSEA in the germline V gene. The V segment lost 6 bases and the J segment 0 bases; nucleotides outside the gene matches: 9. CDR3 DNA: TGCAGCGTCCCGGGACAGGGGGAGCCTGCAACTAATGAAAAACTGTTTTTT. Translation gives CSVPGQGEPATNEKLFF.

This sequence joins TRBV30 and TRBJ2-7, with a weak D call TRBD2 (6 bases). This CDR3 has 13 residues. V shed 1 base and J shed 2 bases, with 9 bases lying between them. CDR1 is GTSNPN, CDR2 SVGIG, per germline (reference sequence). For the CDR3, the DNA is TGTGCCTGGAGTGCGGGGACTGCCTACGAGCAGTACTTC. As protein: CAWSAGTAYEQYF.

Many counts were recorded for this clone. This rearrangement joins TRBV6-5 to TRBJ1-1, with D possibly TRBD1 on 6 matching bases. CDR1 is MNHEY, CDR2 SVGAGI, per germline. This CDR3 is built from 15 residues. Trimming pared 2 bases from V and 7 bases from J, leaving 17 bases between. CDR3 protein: CASSYRRGAKGEAFF. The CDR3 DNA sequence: TGTGCCAGCAGTTACCGTCGGGGGGCTAAGGGTGAAGCTTTCTTT.

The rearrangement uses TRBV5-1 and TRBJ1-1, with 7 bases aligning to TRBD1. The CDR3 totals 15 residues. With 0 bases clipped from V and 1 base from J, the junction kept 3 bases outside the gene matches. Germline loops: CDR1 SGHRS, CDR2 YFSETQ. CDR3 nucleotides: TGCGCCAGCAGCTTGGAAGACAGGGCGAACACTGAAGCTTTCTTT. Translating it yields CASSLEDRANTEAFF.

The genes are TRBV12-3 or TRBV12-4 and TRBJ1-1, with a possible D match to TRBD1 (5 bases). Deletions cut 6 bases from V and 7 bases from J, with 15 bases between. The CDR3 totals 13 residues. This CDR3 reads CASSRGDPGEAFF. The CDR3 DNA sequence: TGTGCCAGCAGCCGGGGGGATCCAGGTGAAGCTTTCTTT.

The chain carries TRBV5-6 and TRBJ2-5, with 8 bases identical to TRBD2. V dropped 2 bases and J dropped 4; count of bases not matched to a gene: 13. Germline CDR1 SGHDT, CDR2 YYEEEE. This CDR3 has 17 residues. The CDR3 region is CASSLSAGVSLVETQYF. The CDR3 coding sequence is TGTGCCAGCAGCTTATCAGCGGGGGTCTCTCTCGTAGAGACCCAGTACTTC. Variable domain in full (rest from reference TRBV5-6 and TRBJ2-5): DAGVTQSPTHLIKTRGQQVTLRCSPKSGHDTVSWYQQALGQGPQFIFQYYEEEERQRGNFPDRFSGHQFPNYSSELNVNALLLGDSALYLCASSLSAGVSLVETQYFGPGTRLLVL.

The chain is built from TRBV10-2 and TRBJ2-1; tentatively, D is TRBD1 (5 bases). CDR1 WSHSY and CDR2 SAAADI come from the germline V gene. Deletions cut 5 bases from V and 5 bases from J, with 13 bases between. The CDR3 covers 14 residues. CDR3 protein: CASSPGSFNNEQFF. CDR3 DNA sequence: TGCGCCAGCAGTCCAGGGTCTTTTAACAATGAGCAGTTCTTC.

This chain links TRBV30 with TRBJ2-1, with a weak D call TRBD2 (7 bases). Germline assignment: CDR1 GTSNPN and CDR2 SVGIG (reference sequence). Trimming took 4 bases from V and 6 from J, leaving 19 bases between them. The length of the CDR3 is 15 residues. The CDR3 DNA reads TGTGCCTGGACACAGGGAGGGGGTTCGGCCAATGAGCAGTTCTTC. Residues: CAWTQGGGSANEQFF.

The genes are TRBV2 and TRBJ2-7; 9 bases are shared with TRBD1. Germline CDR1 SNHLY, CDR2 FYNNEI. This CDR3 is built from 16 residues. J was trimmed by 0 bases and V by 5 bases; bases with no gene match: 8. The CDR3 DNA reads TGTGCCAGCAGTCGGGACAGGGTATCTACCTCCTACGAGCAGTACTTC. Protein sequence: CASSRDRVSTSYEQYF.

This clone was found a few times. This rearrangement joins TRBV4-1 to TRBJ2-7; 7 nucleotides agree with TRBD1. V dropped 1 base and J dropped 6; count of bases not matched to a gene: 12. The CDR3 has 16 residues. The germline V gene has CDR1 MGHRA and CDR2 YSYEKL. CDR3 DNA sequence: TGCGCCAGCAGCCAAGTTTGGCCCGTTTCAGGGGGCGAGCAGTACTTC. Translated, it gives CASSQVWPVSGGEQYF.

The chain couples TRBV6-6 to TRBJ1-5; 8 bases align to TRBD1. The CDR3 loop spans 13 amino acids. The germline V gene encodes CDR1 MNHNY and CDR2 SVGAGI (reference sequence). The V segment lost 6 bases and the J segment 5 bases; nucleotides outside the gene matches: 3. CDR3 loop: CASRPGQDQPQHF. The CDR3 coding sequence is TGTGCCAGCAGGCCGGGACAGGATCAGCCCCAGCATTTT.

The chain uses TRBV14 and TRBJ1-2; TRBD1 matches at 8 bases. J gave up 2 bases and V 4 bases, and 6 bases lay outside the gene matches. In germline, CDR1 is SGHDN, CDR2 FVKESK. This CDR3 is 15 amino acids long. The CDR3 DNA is TGTGCCAGCAGCCCCGGACAGGGAATGAACTATGGCTACACCTTC. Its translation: CASSPGQGMNYGYTF.